This T cell receptor beta chain derives from a study of identifying expanded T cells in peripheral blood (dated by TCRdb to between 2018 and 2021). As for the study more broadly: Technical replicates were generated by sequencing separate aliquots of the same genomic DNA pool, with four replicates compared pairwise.

From V the trimming removes 7 bases and from J it removes 2 bases, while the gene matches leave 6 bases of the junction unaccounted for. The CDR3 goes from the cysteine to the phenylalanine over 14 residues. CDR3 DNA is the only sequence kept; it has 42 bases, read in frame from the first base. CDR1 and CDR2 were assigned from the germline V gene as SNHLY and FYNNEI. This clone was recorded a few times. The antigen this receptor binds is unknown. No base qualities exist here, and no much larger clone lies one base off it. During the collection period, no immune events, such as infections, were documented for the healthy donors. To calibrate time-dependent variance in a beta-binomial model of T-cell clone differential abundance, blood repertoires from healthy donors were used as a training cohort. The training cohort included 10 or so healthy donors, of whom 3 were female and 7 were male. Donor ages ranged from 29 to 64 years, with an average of roughly 40 years. Whole blood from each healthy donor was obtained from a commercial supplier and was collected at three time points roughly 13 days apart. For immunosequencing, genomic DNA was extracted from unsorted whole blood.

The immunoSEQ Assay, which uses bias-controlled multiplex PCR amplification of genomic DNA, was used to profile TCRbeta CDR3 regions. As for how the authors treated the data: The absolute abundance of each unique TCRbeta CDR3 region was quantified after sequences were collapsed and filtered. Two models were used to test differential abundance: a binomial model (Fisher-equivalent) and a beta-binomial model that adds time-dependent variance fitted from healthy donors. Clones with fewer than 5 combined templates were removed, and a clone was called differentially abundant if the clone's Benjamini-Hochberg FDR was below 0.01. Beta-binomial variance was modeled as a function of total template count across the two samples using the form v = (b*log(k)+a)^2. TCRdb stores this immuneACCESS table with in-frame sequences only. Part of the clones is absent; in the studies checked, under half of the shortfall reflects unresolved V genes, and no reason is known for the rest. Clone size and the V and J calls come from that table; the DNA yielded D and trimming. The sample table contains 90,000 to 120,000 clones; only one count was recorded for around nine tenths of them. Around 17% of the sample is taken by the ten largest.

The paper as a whole reports these results and caveats: The binomial model flagged roughly 1.3 differentially abundant clones between technical replicates but about 16 over around two weeks and around 19 over approximately four weeks. For all healthy donors, the variance in clone template counts between approximately 2-week samples rose significantly as total template count increased. It was expected by the authors that biological variance in healthy repertoires might increase further over much longer intervals, such as months to years. Both the number of clones called differentially abundant and the false-positive rate were significantly reduced by the beta-binomial model across all healthy-donor time intervals.

The sequence came from a person aged 18 to 75 in good health. This receptor chain uses TRBV2 and TRBJ2-7; 9 of the junction bases match TRBD1. Sequenced material: blood. The CDR3 reads CASTSRDRAYEQYF. In nucleotides, the sequence is TGTGCCAGCACTTCTCGGGACAGGGCCTACGAGCAGTACTTC.